This TCR beta chain was observed in a study of spatial heterogeneity in lung cancer. This clonotype was counted only a few times. TCRdb itself ran the 5' RACE reads through MiXCR, one entry per CDR3 protein. The sample shows approximately 81,000 distinct CDR3 sequences, around an eighth of them seen only once. Time point indicated: sample taken at primary tumor resection. Whole RNA, which was extracted from tumor, nontumor lung tissue or frozen PBMC, was sequenced without any cell sorting. The germline V gene has CDR1 GTSNPN and CDR2 SVGIG (reference sequence). The CDR3 has 11 amino acids. Trimming removed 2 bases at V and 8 bases at J, with 7 bases between.

The TCR was taken from a male donor with early-stage non-small cell lung cancer. Sample: PBMCs, taken at surgery. The chain combines TRBV30 with TRBJ2-1, with D perhaps matching TRBD2 (5 bases). The chain's CDR3 is CAWSSSYEQFF. The CDR3 coding sequence is TGTGCCTGGAGTTCTAGCTATGAGCAGTTCTTC.